This TCR beta chain was obtained from a study of spatial heterogeneity in lung cancer. Study at large: Detection of beta-chain sequences consistently exceeded that of alpha-chain sequences.

TCRdb reprocessed the 5' RACE reads with MiXCR, giving one entry per CDR3 protein. The data show roughly 120,000 distinct CDR3 sequences, about 12% seen once. The sample's time point: blood at routine non-recurrence follow-up after resection. TCRs were sequenced from unsorted whole RNA of tumor, nontumor lung or PBMC. This clonotype was recorded many times. CDR1 is DFQATT, CDR2 SNEGSKA, per germline (reference sequence). V was trimmed by 5 bases and J by 4 bases, leaving 8 bases between them. The CDR3 has 11 residues. This TCR came from a male donor with early-stage non-small cell lung cancer. The specimen was PBMCs, collected at follow-up. The J gene is TRBJ1-1, the V gene TRBV20-1; D is unclear. The CDR3 sequence is CSAPKTTEAFF. As DNA, the CDR3 is TGCAGTGCTCCCAAGACCACTGAAGCTTTCTTT.